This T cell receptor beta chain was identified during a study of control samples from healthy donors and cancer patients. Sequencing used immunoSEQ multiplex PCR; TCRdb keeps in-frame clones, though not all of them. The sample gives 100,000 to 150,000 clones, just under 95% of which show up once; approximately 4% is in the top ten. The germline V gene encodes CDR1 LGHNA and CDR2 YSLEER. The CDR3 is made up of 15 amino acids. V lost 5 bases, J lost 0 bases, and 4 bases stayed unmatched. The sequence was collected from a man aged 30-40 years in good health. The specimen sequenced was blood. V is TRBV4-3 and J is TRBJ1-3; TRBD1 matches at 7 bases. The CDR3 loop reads CASSAGTASGNTIYF. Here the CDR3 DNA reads TGCGCCAGCAGCGCTGGGACAGCCTCTGGAAACACCATATATTTT.